This TCR beta chain was sequenced during a study of OX40 agonist ivuxolimab in advanced cancers. Study context: Prior checkpoint blockade (anti-PD-1, anti-PD-L1 or anti-CTLA-4) was permitted; under 50% had it.

The CDR3 spans 14 residues. Germline lookup yields CDR1 SGDLS and CDR2 YYNGEE. Trimming at V came to 6 bases and at J to 4 bases, leaving 4 bases not matched to a gene. Overall study results and limits: CD4+ T cells averaged fewer expanded clones than CD8+ T cells. Both blood CD4+ and CD8+ T cells showed clonal growth by week 6 at 0.1 to 3.0 mg/kg.

Points on this clone: Its antigen remains unknown.

Method: immunoSEQ multiplex PCR; TCRdb's copy keeps in-frame clones and lacks some. Here the sample spans about 12,000 clones, over 60% being singletons. Sequencing used CD4+ or CD8+ T cells sorted from blood, obtained in a trial of the OX40 agonist ivuxolimab. The V call is TRBV9, the J call TRBJ1-4; the match to TRBD1 covers 9 bases. The clonotype was recovered from an adult with an advanced solid tumor such as melanoma, head and neck, liver or kidney cancer. DNA for the CDR3: TGTGCCAGCAACAGGGGGCTGGATAATGAAAAACTGTTTTTT. Amino acid sequence: CASNRGLDNEKLFF.